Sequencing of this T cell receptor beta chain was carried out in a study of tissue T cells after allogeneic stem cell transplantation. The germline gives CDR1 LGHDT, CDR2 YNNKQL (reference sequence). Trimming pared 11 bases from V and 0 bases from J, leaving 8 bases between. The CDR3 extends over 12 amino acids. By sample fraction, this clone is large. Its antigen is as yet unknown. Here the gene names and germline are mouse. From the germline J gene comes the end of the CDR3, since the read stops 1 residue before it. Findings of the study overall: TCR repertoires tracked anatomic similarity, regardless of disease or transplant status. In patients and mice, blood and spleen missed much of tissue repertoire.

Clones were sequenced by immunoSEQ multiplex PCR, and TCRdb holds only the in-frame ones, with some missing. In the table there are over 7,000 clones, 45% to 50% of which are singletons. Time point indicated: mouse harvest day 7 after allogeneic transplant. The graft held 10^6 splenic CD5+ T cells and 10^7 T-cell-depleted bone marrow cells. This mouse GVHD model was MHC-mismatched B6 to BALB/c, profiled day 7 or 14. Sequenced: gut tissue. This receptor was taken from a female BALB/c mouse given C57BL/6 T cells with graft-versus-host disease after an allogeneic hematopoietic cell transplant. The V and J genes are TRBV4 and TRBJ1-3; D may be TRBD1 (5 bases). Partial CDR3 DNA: TGTGCCCCGACAGATTCTGGAAATACGCTCTAT. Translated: CAPTDSGNTLY. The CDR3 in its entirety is CAPTDSGNTLYF.